The 29 T cell receptor beta chains below all came from one sample that was sequenced in a study of molecular identifiers for immune sequencing clone quantification. A single record per CDR3 protein comes from TCRdb applying MiXCR to the PCR reads. Of more than 95,000 distinct CDR3 sequences in the sample, approximately 24% were seen once. The sequenced sample was naive CD8+ T cells from blood, with Jurkat cell RNA spiked in. Subset meaning: FACS-sorted CD8+CD4-CCR7+CD45RA+ naive T cells. The receptors shown here come from a human donor in good health. Some libraries in this study had Jurkat cell RNA spiked in.

This clonotype came up many times. V is TRBV4-3 and J is TRBJ2-7, with D perhaps given as TRBD1 or TRBD2 (6 bases each). Germline V lookup: CDR1 LGHNA, CDR2 YSLEER. V shed 5 bases and J shed 6 bases, with 11 bases lying between them. The CDR3 is 12 amino acids. For the CDR3, the DNA is TGCGCCAGCAGCGTACAGGGAGGCGAGCAGTACTTC. Amino acids: CASSVQGGEQYF.

In its sample, this clonotype was seen a few times. The gene calls are TRBV10-3 and TRBJ2-4; D might be TRBD2 (6 bases). V lost 11 bases and J 0 bases, leaving 14 bases between the germline ends. Germline values: CDR1 ENHRY, CDR2 SYGVKD. The CDR3 consists of 14 residues. The CDR3 coding sequence is TGTGCCTCTGGGAGGATACTAGCCAAAAACATTCAGTACTTC. Protein: CASGRILAKNIQYF.

Details on this clonotype: Just one base apart from a much larger clone, this may be a read error. The rearrangement joins TRBV27 to TRBJ2-3; TRBD1 or TRBD2 may be the D gene (5 bases each). The CDR3 loop spans 18 amino acids. Trimming stripped 5 bases from V and 0 bases from J, with 21 bases between. Germline V gene data show CDR1 as MNHEY and CDR2 as SMNVEV (reference sequence). The CDR3 reads CASSPIGRGAESTDTQYF. The CDR3 DNA is TGTGCCAGCAGTCCAATTGGTAGAGGGGCGGAGAGCACAGATACGCAGTATTTT.

The chain combines TRBV6-2 or TRBV6-3 with TRBJ1-4; TRBD1 is a possible D gene (5 bases). The CDR3 contains 12 residues. CDR1 is MNHEY and CDR2 is SVGEGT in the germline V gene. Trimming left V 2 bases short and J 14 bases short, with 12 bases between. Written as DNA, the CDR3 is TGTGCCAGCAGTTACCCGCCCGGGGCCCTGTTTTTT. It specifies CASSYPPGALFF.

The CDR3 DNA reads as TGTGCCAGCAGTTTATCAGGGATCTATGGCTACACCTTC. Its protein product is CASSLSGIYGYTF. The rearrangement joins TRBV27 to TRBJ1-2; no clear D. Trimming cost V 0 bases and J 4 bases, with 6 bases left between them. Germline loops: CDR1 MNHEY, CDR2 SMNVEV (reference sequence). CDR3 size: 13 residues.

Comment on this clonotype: One junction end disagrees with the germline gene, perhaps due to a read error. The V call is TRBV14, the J call TRBJ2-7; D gene uncertain. The CDR3 sequence is 12 residues long. Germline CDR1 SGHDN, CDR2 FVKESK. CDR3: CANGKTSYEQYF. The CDR3 DNA sequence: TGTGCCAACGGCAAAACCTCCTACGAACAGTACTTC. Drawing the rest from reference TRBV14 and TRBJ2-7, the complete variable domain is EAGVTQFPSHSVIEKGQTVTLRCDPISGHDNLYWYRRVMGKEIKFLLHFVKESKQDESGMPNNRFLAERTGGTYSTLKVQPAELEDSGVYFCANGKTSYEQYFGPGTRLTVT.

For this clonotype: A junction end diverges from the germline sequence, so it may reflect a read error. The chain uses TRBV4-3 and TRBJ2-4, with D tentatively TRBD1 or TRBD2 (5 bases each). The CDR3 runs to 17 residues. The germline V gene encodes CDR1 LGHNA and CDR2 YSLEER. The DNA for the CDR3 is TGCGCCAGCAGCCAACTACTGGGGGAGTCCGTCAAAAACATTCTGTACTTC. Its protein is CASSQLLGESVKNILYF.

This clonotype occurred a few times. This clone may be a read error of a much larger clone one base away. The V and J genes are TRBV12-3 or TRBV12-4 and TRBJ2-3, with TRBD2 matching 7 bases. J lost 1 base, V lost 5 bases, and 18 bases had no gene match. CDR3 length: 19 amino acids. The CDR3 DNA reads TGTGCCAGCAGTGTATCGAAGCGGGGAGGAGTTTTCGGCACAGATACGCAGTATTTT. It is translated as CASSVSKRGGVFGTDTQYF.

This clonotype showed up many times. The genes are TRBV4-2 and TRBJ1-2; 7 bases fit TRBD1. CDR1 and CDR2 from the germline V gene are LGHNA and YNFKEQ. The V and J ends lost 0 bases and 4 bases, in that order; junction bases with no gene match: 8. The CDR3 is 16 residues long. The CDR3 DNA sequence: TGTGCCAGCAGCCAAGAAATAGGGGGCGCCGGCTATGGCTACACCTTC. It is translated as CASSQEIGGAGYGYTF.

With respect to this clonotype: This may be a read error: a much more frequent sequence differs by one nucleotide. The chain carries TRBV2 and TRBJ2-7; D perhaps matches TRBD2 (5 bases). This CDR3 is 13 amino acids long. Germline V gene data show CDR1 as SNHLY and CDR2 as FYNNEI. DNA for the CDR3: TGTGCCAGCAGTGCCGCGGACGTTCCGGAGGCAGACTTC. It encodes CASSAADVPEADF.

As for this clonotype: Given a much more abundant clone one base away, this may be a read error. The V and J genes are TRBV29-1 and TRBJ2-7; no firm D call. The CDR3 runs to 11 residues. In germline, CDR1 is SQVTM, CDR2 ANQGSEA. Deletions cut 1 base from V and 3 bases from J, with 4 bases between. CDR3: CSVEGNYEQYF. The CDR3 coding sequence is TGCAGCGTTGAAGGGAACTACGAGCAGTACTTC.

The sample holds a few counts of this clonotype. A read error is likely, as this CDR3 ends without the conserved phenylalanine or tryptophan. The rearrangement uses TRBV5-6 and TRBJ2-7, with D perhaps TRBD2 (5 bases). V lost 4 bases and J lost 4, with 21 bases in between. This CDR3 is built from 16 residues. The germline V gene encodes CDR1 SGHDT and CDR2 YYEEEE. The CDR3 sequence is CASSRDTRTNPYEQYS. The CDR3 DNA reads as TGTGCCAGCAGCCGTGATACTAGGACCAACCCTTACGAGCAGTACTCC.

This clonotype was recorded at least ten times. The gene calls are TRBV29-1 and TRBJ1-2; D is ambiguous. V dropped 0 bases and J dropped 2 bases, with 10 bases sitting between them. This CDR3 has 14 residues. Germline V gene lookup returns CDR1 SQVTM and CDR2 ANQGSEA. This CDR3 reads CSVEDPEANYGYTF. In DNA, the CDR3 is TGCAGCGTTGAAGATCCAGAAGCAAACTATGGCTACACCTTC.

A remark on this clonotype: Given a much more abundant clone one base away, this may be a read error. The chain has TRBV19 and TRBJ2-3; D gene ambiguous. Per germline, CDR1 LNHDA and CDR2 SQIVND (reference sequence). The CDR3 is 15 amino acids. CDR3 DNA: TGTGCCAGTAGAATAGGTGCTGGGGAAACAGATACGCAGTATTTT. Encoded protein: CASRIGAGETDTQYF.

For this clonotype: A much larger clone sits a single nucleotide away, making a read error possible. This chain connects TRBV6-2 or TRBV6-3 to TRBJ1-5; tentative D call: TRBD1 (5 bases). The germline V gene has CDR1 MNHEY and CDR2 SVGEGT. There are 14 residues in the CDR3. The CDR3 region is CASTFGRGDQLQHF. CDR3 bases: TGTGCCAGCACCTTCGGGAGGGGCGATCAGCTCCAGCATTTT.

Note on this clonotype: A clone one base away is much larger, so this may be a read error. The chain uses TRBV29-1 and TRBJ1-1; D perhaps matches TRBD1 (6 bases). V was pared by 7 bases and J by 4 bases, with 16 bases between. The CDR3 is 13 amino acids. The germline V gene encodes CDR1 SQVTM and CDR2 ANQGSEA. The CDR3 loop reads CSATTGLGTEAFF. The CDR3 region has the DNA TGCAGCGCAACAACAGGGCTCGGCACTGAAGCTTTCTTT.

This clonotype was recorded many times. The chain recombines TRBV30 with TRBJ2-5; no clear D. Germline V lookup: CDR1 GTSNPN, CDR2 SVGIG (reference sequence). CDR3 size: 13 residues. Trimming stripped 2 bases from V and 3 bases from J, with 10 bases between. For the CDR3, the DNA is TGTGCCTGGAGTAGGGCAGTAAAAGAGACCCAGTACTTC. It is translated as CAWSRAVKETQYF.

The genes are TRBV7-2 and TRBJ2-2; unclear D gene. The CDR3 extends over 14 amino acids. Trimming pared 5 bases from V and 1 base from J, leaving 8 bases between. CDR1 SGHTA and CDR2 FQGNSA come from the germline V gene. The CDR3 protein is CASSVALNTGELFF. The CDR3 DNA reads as TGTGCCAGCAGCGTCGCCCTGAACACCGGGGAGCTGTTTTTT. The full variable domain, rest sourced from reference TRBV7-2 and TRBJ2-2, is GAGVSQSPSNKVTEKGKDVELRCDPISGHTALYWYRQSLGQGLEFLIYFQGNSAPDKSGLPSDRFSAERTGGSVSTLTIQRTQQEDSAVYLCASSVALNTGELFFGEGSRLTVL.

This clonotype has at least ten counts. The genes are TRBV30 and TRBJ2-3; D tentatively fits TRBD1 or TRBD2 (5 bases each). V was pared by 3 bases and J by 2 bases, with 18 bases between. Germline CDR1 reads GTSNPN; CDR2 reads SVGIG (reference sequence). The CDR3 contains 16 residues. The CDR3 DNA sequence: TGTGCCTGGAGCGGTACGCCGGGACCCCCCACAGATACGCAGTATTTT. This gives the protein CAWSGTPGPPTDTQYF.

This clonotype was observed many times. V is TRBV10-3 and J is TRBJ1-2, with D unclear. The CDR3 contains 12 residues. The V and J ends lost 2 bases and 8 bases respectively, with 9 bases between them. CDR1 and CDR2 (germline): ENHRY, SYGVKD. Here the CDR3 reads CAISEEDLGYTF. As DNA, the CDR3 is TGTGCCATCAGTGAGGAGGACTTGGGCTACACCTTC.

In its sample, this clonotype was seen many times. The chain uses TRBV7-2 and TRBJ1-1, with a weak D call TRBD1 (5 bases). Germline CDR1 SGHTA, CDR2 FQGNSA. This CDR3 contains 15 residues. V lost 1 base to trimming and J lost 4 bases, with 13 bases between them. The CDR3 DNA follows: TGTGCCAGCAGCTTAGAGAGCATGCAGGGCACTGAAGCTTTCTTT. Protein sequence: CASSLESMQGTEAFF.

In its sample, this clonotype was seen many times. The chain is built from TRBV9 and TRBJ1-6, with 10 bases fitting TRBD1. The CDR3 is made up of 14 amino acids. In germline, CDR1 is SGDLS, CDR2 YYNGEE. V was clipped by 4 bases and J by 10 bases; unmatched bases: 5. The CDR3 bases are TGTGCCAGCAGCTCTGGGACAGGGGAATCACCCCTCCACTTT. The encoded protein is CASSSGTGESPLHF. The full variable domain, completed using reference TRBV9 and TRBJ1-6, is DSGVTQTPKHLITATGQRVTLRCSPRSGDLSVYWYQQSLDQGLQFLIQYYNGEERAKGNILERFSAQQFPDLHSELNLSSLELGDSALYFCASSSGTGESPLHFGNGTRLTVT.

As to this clonotype: At one end the junction does not follow the germline gene, possibly because of a read error. The J gene is TRBJ2-7, the V gene TRBV7-6, with D possibly being TRBD1 or TRBD2 (6 bases each). CDR1 and CDR2 (germline): SGHVS, FNYEAQ. The CDR3 runs to 16 residues. CDR3 sequence reads: CASSLGGAAGGYAQYF. The CDR3, as DNA: TGTGCCAGCAGCTTAGGGGGCGCCGCCGGGGGCTACGCGCAGTACTTC.

The sample holds many counts of this clonotype. The rearrangement joins TRBV7-2 to TRBJ2-2, with D unclear. The length of the CDR3 is 13 residues. Trimming stripped 1 base from V and 4 bases from J, with 4 bases between. Germline V gives CDR1 SGHTA, CDR2 FQGNSA. The CDR3 DNA sequence: TGTGCCAGCAGCTTAGGAGGCACCGGGGAGCTGTTTTTT. Translating it yields CASSLGGTGELFF.

This clonotype was seen ten or more times. Here the CDR3 reads CASSSDWTGGTEQYF. The CDR3, as DNA: TGTGCCAGCAGCTCAGATTGGACAGGGGGCACAGAGCAGTACTTC. The rearrangement uses TRBV7-2 and TRBJ2-7; 11 positions agree with TRBD1. The CDR3 has 15 amino acids. With 4 bases clipped from V and 7 bases from J, the junction kept 9 bases outside the gene matches. CDR1 SGHTA and CDR2 FQGNSA come from the germline V gene.

This clonotype occurred many times. The rearrangement links TRBV27 to TRBJ2-3; tentative D call: TRBD1 (5 bases). The CDR3 spans 13 residues. Germline assignment: CDR1 MNHEY and CDR2 SMNVEV (reference sequence). The V end was cut by 6 bases, the J end by 8 bases, with 15 bases between. The CDR3 coding sequence is TGTGCCAGCAGCCCAGGGTCTCTGAGTACGCAGTATTTT. Its translation is CASSPGSLSTQYF.

This clonotype was seen ten or more times. The rearrangement uses TRBV4-3 and TRBJ2-3; 7 bases agree with TRBD1. The CDR3 is 17 amino acids. V was pared by 0 bases and J by 0 bases, with 6 bases of the junction left unmatched. CDR1 is LGHNA and CDR2 is YSLEER in the germline V gene. CDR3 DNA: TGCGCCAGCAGCCAAGACGACAGGGACAGTAGCACAGATACGCAGTATTTT. Translating it yields CASSQDDRDSSTDTQYF.

This clonotype was seen at least ten times. The chain couples TRBV6-2 or TRBV6-3 to TRBJ2-3; D remains unclear. CDR1 and CDR2 from the germline V gene are MNHEY and SVGEGT. The CDR3 has 13 residues. The V gene lost 0 bases and the J gene lost 6 bases, with 7 bases spanning the gap. The CDR3 sequence: CASSYSGFDTQYF. The CDR3 DNA reads as TGTGCCAGCAGTTACTCTGGTTTCGATACGCAGTATTTT.

This clonotype was counted a few times. A clone one base away is much larger, so this may be a read error. The rearrangement uses TRBV5-1 and TRBJ1-1; D call uncertain. The CDR3 has 16 residues. The V gene's germline CDR1 is SGHRS and CDR2 YFSETQ. This chain's CDR3 is CASSLNWAQVDGEALF. The CDR3 bases are TGCGCCAGCAGCTTGAACTGGGCGCAAGTTGACGGAGAAGCTCTCTTT.